Given below is one T cell receptor beta chain in context. The data stem from a study of Ad26.COV2.S vaccination and SARS-CoV-2 variants. Treatment specified: 19 received Ad26.COV2.S at low or high dose, single or two shots; about 5 received placebo; per-sample allocation not given. Repertoires come from day 63 after the first vaccine or placebo injection. The vaccine antigen was prefusion-stabilized Wuhan SARS-CoV-2 spike. Profiling relied on immunoSEQ multiplex PCR, and the TCRdb table lists in-frame clones only, not all of them. The sample contains 400,000 to 450,000 clones, approximately 92% of which appear only once. V shed 4 bases and J shed 7 bases, with 17 bases lying between them. The germline V gene has CDR1 GTSNPN and CDR2 SVGIG (reference sequence). The CDR3 extends over 14 amino acids.

The sequencing here drew on peripheral blood, taken in a trial of Ad26.COV2.S vaccine versus placebo. The receptor was isolated from a person between 18 and 59 years old who received the Ad26.COV2.S COVID-19 vaccine or a placebo. This chain links TRBV30 with TRBJ2-1; TRBD2 might be the D (7 bases). The DNA of the CDR3 is TGTGCCTGGAATAGGGGGGGGTTGGGGAATGAGCAGTTCTTC. Translating it yields CAWNRGGLGNEQFF.